The present TCR beta chain was sequenced within a study of T cell changes during pregnancy in multiple sclerosis (dated by TCRdb to the late 2010s). About the investigation overall: The study looked at changes in the T cell repertoire across pregnancy in women with multiple sclerosis.

The germline V gene yields SQVTM for CDR1 and ANQGSEA for CDR2. Its CDR3 holds 13 amino acids, cysteine through phenylalanine. Only the CDR3 region is kept as DNA, spanning 39 bases read in frame from base 1. The V end loses 1 base and the J end loses 6 bases, and a stretch of 10 bases separates them. To prepare the library, the immunoSEQ multiplex PCR assay was applied. Sourced from immuneACCESS, this table was stored by TCRdb with only in-frame sequences that have V and J called. A share of the clones is absent; for the studies checked, an unresolved V gene accounts for under half, and the remainder has no known explanation. The sample has 91,000 or so clones on record, around 94% of them singletons. About 2% of the sample lies in the top ten. Only a few counts were recorded for this clone. Its antigen specificity is not known. No qualities accompany the bases; no much larger clone lies one base away.

This TCR derives from a female donor with multiple sclerosis, enrolled in a pregnancy study. The sample in question was peripheral blood, obtained after pregnancy. The chain joins TRBV29-1 to TRBJ1-5; the D segment cannot be called with confidence. The DNA is as follows: TGCAGCGTTGAAGGCGGGGAAGGTCAGCCCCAGCATTTT. This translates into CSVEGGEGQPQHF.